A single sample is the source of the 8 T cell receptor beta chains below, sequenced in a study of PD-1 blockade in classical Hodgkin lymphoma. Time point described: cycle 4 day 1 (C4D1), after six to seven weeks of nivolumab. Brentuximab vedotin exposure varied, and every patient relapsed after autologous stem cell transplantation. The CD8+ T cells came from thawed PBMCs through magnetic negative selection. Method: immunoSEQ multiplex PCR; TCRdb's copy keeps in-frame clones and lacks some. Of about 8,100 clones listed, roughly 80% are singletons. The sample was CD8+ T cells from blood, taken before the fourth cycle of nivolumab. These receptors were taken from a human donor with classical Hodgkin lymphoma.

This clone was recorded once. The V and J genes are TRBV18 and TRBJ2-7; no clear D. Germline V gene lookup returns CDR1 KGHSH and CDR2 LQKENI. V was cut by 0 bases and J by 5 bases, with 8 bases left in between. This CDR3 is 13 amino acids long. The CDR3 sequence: CASSPPSSNEQYF. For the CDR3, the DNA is TGTGCCAGCTCACCACCGTCGTCAAACGAGCAGTACTTC.

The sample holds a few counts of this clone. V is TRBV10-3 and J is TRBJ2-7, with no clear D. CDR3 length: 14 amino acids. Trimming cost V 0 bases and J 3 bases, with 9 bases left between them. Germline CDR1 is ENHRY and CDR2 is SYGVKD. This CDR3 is CAISESLTRYEQYF. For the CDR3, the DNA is TGTGCCATCAGTGAGTCGTTGACACGCTACGAGCAGTACTTC.

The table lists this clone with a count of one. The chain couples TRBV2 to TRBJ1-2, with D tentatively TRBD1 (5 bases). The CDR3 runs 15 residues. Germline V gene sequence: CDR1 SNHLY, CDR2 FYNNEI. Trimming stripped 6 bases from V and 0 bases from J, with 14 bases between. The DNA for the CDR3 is TGTGCCAGCAGAAAACCGACAGAAGCTAACTATGGCTACACCTTC. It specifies CASRKPTEANYGYTF.

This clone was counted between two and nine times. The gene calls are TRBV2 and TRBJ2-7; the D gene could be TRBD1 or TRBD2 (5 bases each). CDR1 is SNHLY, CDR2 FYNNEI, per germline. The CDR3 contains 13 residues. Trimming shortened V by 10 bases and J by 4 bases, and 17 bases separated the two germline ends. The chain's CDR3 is CATGAGRGYEQYF. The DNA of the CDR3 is TGTGCCACCGGCGCAGGGCGAGGGTACGAGCAGTACTTC.

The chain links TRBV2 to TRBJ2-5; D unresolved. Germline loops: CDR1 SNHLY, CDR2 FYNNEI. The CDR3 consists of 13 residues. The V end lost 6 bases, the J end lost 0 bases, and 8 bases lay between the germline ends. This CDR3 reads CASSDGHQETQYF. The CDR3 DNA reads TGTGCCAGCAGCGACGGACACCAAGAGACCCAGTACTTC.

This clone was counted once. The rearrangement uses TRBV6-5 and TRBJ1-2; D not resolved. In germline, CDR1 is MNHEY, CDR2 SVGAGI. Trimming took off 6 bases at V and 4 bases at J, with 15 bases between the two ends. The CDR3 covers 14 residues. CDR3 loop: CASSPGPGSYGYTF. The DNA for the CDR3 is TGTGCCAGCAGCCCCGGACCGGGGAGCTATGGCTACACCTTC.

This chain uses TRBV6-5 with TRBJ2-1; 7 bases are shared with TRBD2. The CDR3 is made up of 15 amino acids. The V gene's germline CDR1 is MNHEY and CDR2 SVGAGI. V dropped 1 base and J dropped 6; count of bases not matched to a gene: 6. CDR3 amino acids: CASSYFRDYGNEQFF. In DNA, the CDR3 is TGTGCCAGCAGTTACTTCCGGGACTATGGCAATGAGCAGTTCTTC.

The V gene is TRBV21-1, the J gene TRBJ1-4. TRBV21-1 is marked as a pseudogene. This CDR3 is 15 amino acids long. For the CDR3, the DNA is TGTGCCAGCACCACCACACCCCGGGGTACTGAAAAACTGTTTTTT. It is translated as CASTTTPRGTEKLFF.